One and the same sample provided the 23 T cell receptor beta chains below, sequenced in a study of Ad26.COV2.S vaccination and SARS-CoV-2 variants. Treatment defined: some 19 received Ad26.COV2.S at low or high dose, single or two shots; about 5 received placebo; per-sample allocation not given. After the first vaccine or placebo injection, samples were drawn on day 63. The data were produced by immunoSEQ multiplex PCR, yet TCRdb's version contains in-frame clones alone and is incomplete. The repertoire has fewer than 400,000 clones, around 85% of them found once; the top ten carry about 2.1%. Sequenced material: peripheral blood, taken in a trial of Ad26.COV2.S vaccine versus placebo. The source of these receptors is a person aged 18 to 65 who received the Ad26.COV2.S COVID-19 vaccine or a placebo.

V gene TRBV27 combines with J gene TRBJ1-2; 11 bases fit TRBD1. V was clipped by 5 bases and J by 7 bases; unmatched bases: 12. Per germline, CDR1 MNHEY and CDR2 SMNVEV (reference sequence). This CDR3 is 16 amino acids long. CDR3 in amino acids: CASSPGQGVPGRGYTF. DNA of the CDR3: TGTGCCAGCAGTCCGGGACAGGGGGTACCGGGTCGTGGCTACACCTTC.

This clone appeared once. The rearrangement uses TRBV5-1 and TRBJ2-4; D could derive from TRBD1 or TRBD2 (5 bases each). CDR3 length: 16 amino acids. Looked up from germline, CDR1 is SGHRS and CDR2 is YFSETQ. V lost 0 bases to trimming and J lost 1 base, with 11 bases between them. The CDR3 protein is CASSLAVGTAKNIQYF. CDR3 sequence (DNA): TGCGCCAGCAGCTTGGCAGTGGGGACGGCCAAAAACATTCAGTACTTC.

CDR3 DNA: TGTGCCAGCAGCTTAGCCCCACAGGGGACGGGCCCAGATACGCAGTATTTT. It encodes CASSLAPQGTGPDTQYF. This chain uses TRBV11-2 with TRBJ2-3, with 7 bases lining up with TRBD1. With 1 base clipped from V and 4 bases from J, the junction kept 11 bases outside the gene matches. Germline CDR1 and CDR2: SGHAT and FQNNGV. This CDR3 contains 17 residues.

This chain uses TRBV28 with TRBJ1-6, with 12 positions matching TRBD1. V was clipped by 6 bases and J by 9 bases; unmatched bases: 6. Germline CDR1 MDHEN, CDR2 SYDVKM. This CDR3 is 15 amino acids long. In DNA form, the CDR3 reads TGTGCCAGCAGGACCCCGGGACAGGGGGCTTCACCCCTCCACTTT. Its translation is CASRTPGQGASPLHF.

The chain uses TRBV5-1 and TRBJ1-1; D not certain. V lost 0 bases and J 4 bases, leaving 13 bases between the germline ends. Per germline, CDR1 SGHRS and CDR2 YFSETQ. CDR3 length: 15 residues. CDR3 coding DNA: TGCGCCAGCAGCTTGGGCCAGCGACGGGGCACTGAAGCTTTCTTT. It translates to CASSLGQRRGTEAFF.

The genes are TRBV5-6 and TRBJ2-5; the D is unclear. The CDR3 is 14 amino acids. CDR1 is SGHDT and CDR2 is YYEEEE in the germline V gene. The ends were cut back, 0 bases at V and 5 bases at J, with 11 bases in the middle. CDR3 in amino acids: CASSLALGGETQYF. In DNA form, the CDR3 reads TGTGCCAGCAGCTTGGCCTTAGGTGGGGAGACCCAGTACTTC. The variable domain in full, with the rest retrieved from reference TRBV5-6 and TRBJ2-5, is DAGVTQSPTHLIKTRGQQVTLRCSPKSGHDTVSWYQQALGQGPQFIFQYYEEEERQRGNFPDRFSGHQFPNYSSELNVNALLLGDSALYLCASSLALGGETQYFGPGTRLLVL.

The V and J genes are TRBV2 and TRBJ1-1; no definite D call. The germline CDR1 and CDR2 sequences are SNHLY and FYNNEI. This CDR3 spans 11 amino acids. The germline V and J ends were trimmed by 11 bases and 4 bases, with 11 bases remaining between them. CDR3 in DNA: TGTGCCCCCGGAACAGCCACTGAAGCTTTCTTT. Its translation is CAPGTATEAFF. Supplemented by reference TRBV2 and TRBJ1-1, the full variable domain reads EPEVTQTPSHQVTQMGQEVILRCVPISNHLYFYWYRQILGQKVEFLVSFYNNEISEKSEIFDDQFSVERPDGSNFTLKIRSTKLEDSAMYFCAPGTATEAFFGQGTRLTVV.

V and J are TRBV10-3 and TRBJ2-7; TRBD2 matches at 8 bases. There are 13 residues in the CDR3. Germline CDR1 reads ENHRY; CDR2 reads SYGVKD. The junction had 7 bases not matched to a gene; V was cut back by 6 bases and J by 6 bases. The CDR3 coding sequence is TGTGCCATCAGACCGGGAGGGACTGGCGAGCAGTACTTC. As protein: CAIRPGGTGEQYF.

Here the CDR3 DNA reads TGCGCCAGCAGCCAAGATCGAGCGGGGGGGACCTTTAGCACAGATACGCAGTATTTT. Translation gives CASSQDRAGGTFSTDTQYF. The J gene is TRBJ2-3, the V gene TRBV4-1, with TRBD2 matching 10 bases. Germline CDR1 is MGHRA and CDR2 is YSYEKL. V shed 0 bases, J shed 0 bases, and the junction held 9 bases outside the gene matches. The CDR3 runs 19 residues.

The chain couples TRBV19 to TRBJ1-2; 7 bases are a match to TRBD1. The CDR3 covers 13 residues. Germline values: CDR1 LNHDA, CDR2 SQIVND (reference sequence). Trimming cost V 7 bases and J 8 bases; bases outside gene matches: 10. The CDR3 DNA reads TGTGCCAGTAAGAGGGGGCAGGTTGAGGGCTACACCTTC. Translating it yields CASKRGQVEGYTF.

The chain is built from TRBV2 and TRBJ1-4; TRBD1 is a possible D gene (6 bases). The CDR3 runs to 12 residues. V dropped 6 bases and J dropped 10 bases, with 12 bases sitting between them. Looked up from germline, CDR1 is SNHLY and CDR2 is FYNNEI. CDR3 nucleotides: TGTGCCAGCAGGGCCATACAGGGAAAACTGTTTTTT. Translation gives CASRAIQGKLFF. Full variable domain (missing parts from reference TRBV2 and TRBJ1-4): EPEVTQTPSHQVTQMGQEVILRCVPISNHLYFYWYRQILGQKVEFLVSFYNNEISEKSEIFDDQFSVERPDGSNFTLKIRSTKLEDSAMYFCASRAIQGKLFFGSGTQLSVL.

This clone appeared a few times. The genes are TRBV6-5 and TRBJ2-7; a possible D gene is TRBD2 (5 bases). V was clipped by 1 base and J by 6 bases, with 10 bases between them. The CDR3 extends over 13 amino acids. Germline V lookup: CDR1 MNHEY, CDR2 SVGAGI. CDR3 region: CASSYWAEGEQYF. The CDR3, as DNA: TGTGCCAGCAGTTACTGGGCCGAGGGCGAGCAGTACTTC.

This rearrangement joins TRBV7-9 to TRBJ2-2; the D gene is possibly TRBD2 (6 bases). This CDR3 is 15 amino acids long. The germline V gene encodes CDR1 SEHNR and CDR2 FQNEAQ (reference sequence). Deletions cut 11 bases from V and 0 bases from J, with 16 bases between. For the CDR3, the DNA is TGTGCCCACGCGGGGCAGCGCGCGAACACCGGGGAGCTGTTTTTT. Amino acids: CAHAGQRANTGELFF. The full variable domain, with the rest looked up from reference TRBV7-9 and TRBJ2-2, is DTGVSQNPRHKITKRGQNVTFRCDPISEHNRLYWYRQTLGQGPEFLTYFQNEAQLEKSRLLSDRFSAERPKGSFSTLEIQRTEQGDSAMYLCAHAGQRANTGELFFGEGSRLTVL.

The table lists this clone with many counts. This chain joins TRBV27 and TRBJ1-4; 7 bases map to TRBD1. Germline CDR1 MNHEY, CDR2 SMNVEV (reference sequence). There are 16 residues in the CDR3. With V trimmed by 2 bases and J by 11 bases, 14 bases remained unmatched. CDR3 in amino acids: CASSLGPPPTGSKLFF. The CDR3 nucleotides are TGTGCCAGCAGTTTAGGACCTCCGCCGACAGGGTCGAAACTGTTTTTT.

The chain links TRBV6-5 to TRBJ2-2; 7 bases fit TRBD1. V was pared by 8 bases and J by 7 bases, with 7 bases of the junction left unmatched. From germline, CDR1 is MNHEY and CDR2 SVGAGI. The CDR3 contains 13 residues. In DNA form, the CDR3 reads TGTGCCAGCGTTGTACAGGGGAACGGGGAGCTGTTTTTT. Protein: CASVVQGNGELFF.

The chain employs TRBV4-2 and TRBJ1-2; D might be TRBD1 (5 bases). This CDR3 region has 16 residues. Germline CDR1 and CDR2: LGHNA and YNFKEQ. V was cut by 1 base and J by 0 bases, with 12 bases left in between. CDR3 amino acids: CASSQGGDFTNYGYTF. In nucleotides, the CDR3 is TGTGCCAGCAGCCAAGGCGGGGACTTTACTAACTATGGCTACACCTTC.

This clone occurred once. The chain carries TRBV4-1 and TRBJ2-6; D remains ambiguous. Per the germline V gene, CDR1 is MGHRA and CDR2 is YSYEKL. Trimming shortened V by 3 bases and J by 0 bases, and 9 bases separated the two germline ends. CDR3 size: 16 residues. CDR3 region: CASSQGINSGANVLTF. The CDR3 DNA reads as TGCGCCAGCAGCCAGGGCATTAACTCTGGGGCCAACGTCCTGACTTTC.

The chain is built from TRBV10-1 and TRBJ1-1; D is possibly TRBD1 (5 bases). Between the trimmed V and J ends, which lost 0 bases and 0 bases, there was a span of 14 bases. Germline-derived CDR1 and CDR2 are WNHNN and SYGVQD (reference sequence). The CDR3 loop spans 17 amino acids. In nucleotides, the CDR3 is TGCGCCAGCAGTGAGTCGAATTCCGGGGGGGTGAACACTGAAGCTTTCTTT. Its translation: CASSESNSGGVNTEAFF.

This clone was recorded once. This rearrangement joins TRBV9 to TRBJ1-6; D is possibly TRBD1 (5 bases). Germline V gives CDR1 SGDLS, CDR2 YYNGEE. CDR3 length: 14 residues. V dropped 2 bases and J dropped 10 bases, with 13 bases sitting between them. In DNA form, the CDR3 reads TGTGCCAGCAGCGTCGACAGTAGAGACTCACCCCTCCACTTT. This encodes CASSVDSRDSPLHF.

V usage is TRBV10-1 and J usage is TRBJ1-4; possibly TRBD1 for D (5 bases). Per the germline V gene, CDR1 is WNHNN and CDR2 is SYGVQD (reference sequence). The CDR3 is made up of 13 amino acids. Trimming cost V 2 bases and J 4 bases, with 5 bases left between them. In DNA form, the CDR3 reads TGCGCCAGCAGTGAGGACAGTAATGAAAAACTGTTTTTT. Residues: CASSEDSNEKLFF.

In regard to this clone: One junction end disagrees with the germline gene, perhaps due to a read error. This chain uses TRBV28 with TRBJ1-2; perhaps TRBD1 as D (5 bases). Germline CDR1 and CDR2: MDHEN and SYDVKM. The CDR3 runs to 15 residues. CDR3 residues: CASSSAGHILRGYFF. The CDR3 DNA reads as TGTGCCAGCAGTTCCGCAGGGCACATCCTTAGAGGGTACTTCTTC.

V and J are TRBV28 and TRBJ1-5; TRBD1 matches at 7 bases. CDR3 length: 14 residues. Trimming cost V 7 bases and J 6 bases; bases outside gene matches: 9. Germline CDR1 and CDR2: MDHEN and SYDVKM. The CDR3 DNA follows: TGTGCCAGCATCTCCGCCGACAGGGTTCAGCCCCAGCATTTT. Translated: CASISADRVQPQHF.

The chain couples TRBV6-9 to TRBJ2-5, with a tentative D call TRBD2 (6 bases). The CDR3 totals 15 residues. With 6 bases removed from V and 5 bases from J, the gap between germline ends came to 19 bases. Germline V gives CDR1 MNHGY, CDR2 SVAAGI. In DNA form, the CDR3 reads TGTGCCAGCAGAAGGTCTTGGGAGGTCTGGGAGACCCAGTACTTC. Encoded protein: CASRRSWEVWETQYF.